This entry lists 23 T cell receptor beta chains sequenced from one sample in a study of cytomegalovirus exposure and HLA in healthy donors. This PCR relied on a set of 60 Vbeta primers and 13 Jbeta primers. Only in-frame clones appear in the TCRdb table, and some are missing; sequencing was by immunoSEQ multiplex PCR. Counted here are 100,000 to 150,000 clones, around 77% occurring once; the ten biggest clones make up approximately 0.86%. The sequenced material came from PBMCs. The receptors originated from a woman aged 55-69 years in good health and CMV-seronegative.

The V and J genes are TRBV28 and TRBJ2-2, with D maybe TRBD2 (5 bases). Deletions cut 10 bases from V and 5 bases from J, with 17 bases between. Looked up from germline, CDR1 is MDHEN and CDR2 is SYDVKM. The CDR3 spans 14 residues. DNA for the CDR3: TGTGCCACCACAGCGACGAGGGAGACCGGGGAGCTGTTTTTT. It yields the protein CATTATRETGELFF.

The CDR3 DNA reads TGCGCCAGCAGCCTTAGACAGGGGGAAGAGACCCAGTACTTC. It encodes CASSLRQGEETQYF. The genes are TRBV4-1 and TRBJ2-5, with 9 bases aligning to TRBD1. Germline CDR1 and CDR2: MGHRA and YSYEKL. CDR3 length: 14 residues. V was pared by 4 bases and J by 3 bases, with 3 bases of the junction left unmatched.

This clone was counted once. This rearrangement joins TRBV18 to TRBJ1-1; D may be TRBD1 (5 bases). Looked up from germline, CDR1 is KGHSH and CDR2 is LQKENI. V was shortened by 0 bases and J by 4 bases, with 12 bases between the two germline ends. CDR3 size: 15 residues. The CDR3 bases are TGTGCCAGCTCACCACCCTTAGACGGGGGCACTGAAGCTTTCTTT. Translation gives CASSPPLDGGTEAFF. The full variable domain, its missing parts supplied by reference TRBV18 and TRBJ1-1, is NAGVMQNPRHLVRRRGQEARLRCSPMKGHSHVYWYRQLPEEGLKFMVYLQKENIIDESGMPKERFSAEFPKEGPSILRIQQVVRGDSAAYFCASSPPLDGGTEAFFGQGTRLTVV.

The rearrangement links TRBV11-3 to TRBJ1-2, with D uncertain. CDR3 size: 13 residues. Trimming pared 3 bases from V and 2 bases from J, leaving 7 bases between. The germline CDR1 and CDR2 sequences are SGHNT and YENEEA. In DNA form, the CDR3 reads TGTGCCAGCAGCTTCACATCCAACTATGGCTACACCTTC. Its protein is CASSFTSNYGYTF.

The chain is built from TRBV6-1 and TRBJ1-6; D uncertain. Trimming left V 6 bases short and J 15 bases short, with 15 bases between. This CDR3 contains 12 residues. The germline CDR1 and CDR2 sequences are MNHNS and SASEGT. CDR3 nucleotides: TGTGCCAGCAGCCCGTCAGGCCCGAGCCTCCACTTT. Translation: CASSPSGPSLHF.

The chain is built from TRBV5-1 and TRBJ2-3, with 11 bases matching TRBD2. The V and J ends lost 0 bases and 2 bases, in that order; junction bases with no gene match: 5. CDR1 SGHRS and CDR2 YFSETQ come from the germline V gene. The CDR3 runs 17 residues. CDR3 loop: CASSLGGLADPTDTQYF. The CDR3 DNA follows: TGCGCCAGCAGCTTGGGGGGACTAGCGGATCCCACAGATACGCAGTATTTT.

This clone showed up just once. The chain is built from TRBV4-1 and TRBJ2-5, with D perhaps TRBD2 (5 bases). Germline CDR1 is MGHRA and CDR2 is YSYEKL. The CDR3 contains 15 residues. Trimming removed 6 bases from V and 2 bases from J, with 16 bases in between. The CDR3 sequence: CASSRNWAGQETQYF. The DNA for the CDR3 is TGCGCCAGCAGTCGTAACTGGGCGGGTCAAGAGACCCAGTACTTC.

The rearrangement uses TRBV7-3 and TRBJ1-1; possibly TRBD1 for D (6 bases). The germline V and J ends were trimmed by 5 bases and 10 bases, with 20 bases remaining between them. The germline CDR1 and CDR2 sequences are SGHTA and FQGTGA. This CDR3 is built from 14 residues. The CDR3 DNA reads TGTGCCAGCAGCGCCGGGGGGGCGCAGGAAGTAGCTTTCTTT. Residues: CASSAGGAQEVAFF. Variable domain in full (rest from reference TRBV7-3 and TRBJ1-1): GAGVSQTPSNKVTEKGKYVELRCDPISGHTALYWYRQSLGQGPEFLIYFQGTGAADDSGLPNDRFFAVRPEGSVSTLKIQRTERGDSAVYLCASSAGGAQEVAFFGQGTRLTVV.

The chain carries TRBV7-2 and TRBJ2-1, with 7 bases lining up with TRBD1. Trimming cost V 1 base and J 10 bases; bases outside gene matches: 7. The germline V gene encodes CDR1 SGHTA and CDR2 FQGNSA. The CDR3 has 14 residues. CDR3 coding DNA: TGTGCCAGCAGCTTAGATAACAGGGGCAAGGAGCAGTTCTTC. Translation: CASSLDNRGKEQFF.

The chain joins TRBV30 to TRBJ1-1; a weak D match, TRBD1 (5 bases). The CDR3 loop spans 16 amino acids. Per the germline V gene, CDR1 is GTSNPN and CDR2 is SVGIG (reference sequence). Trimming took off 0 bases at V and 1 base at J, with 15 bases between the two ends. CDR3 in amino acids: CAWSVRRPGGNTEAFF. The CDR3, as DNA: TGTGCCTGGAGTGTAAGGAGACCGGGGGGGAACACTGAAGCTTTCTTT.

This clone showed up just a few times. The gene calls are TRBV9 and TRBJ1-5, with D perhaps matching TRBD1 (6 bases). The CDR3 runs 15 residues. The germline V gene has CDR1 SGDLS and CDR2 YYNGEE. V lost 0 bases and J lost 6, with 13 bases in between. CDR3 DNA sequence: TGTGCCAGCAGCGTAGGGTCAGGGGCTACTCAGCCCCAGCATTTT. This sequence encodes CASSVGSGATQPQHF.

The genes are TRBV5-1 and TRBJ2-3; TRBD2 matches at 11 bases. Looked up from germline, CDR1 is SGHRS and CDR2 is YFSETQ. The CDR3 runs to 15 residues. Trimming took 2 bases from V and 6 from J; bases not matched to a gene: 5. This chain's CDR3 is CASSFTSGGMDTQYF. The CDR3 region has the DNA TGCGCCAGCAGCTTTACTAGCGGGGGCATGGATACGCAGTATTTT. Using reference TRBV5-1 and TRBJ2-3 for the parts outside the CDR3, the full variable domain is KAGVTQTPRYLIKTRGQQVTLSCSPISGHRSVSWYQQTPGQGLQFLFEYFSETQRNKGNFPGRFSGRQFSNSRSEMNVSTLELGDSALYLCASSFTSGGMDTQYFGPGTRLTVL.

This CDR3 reads CASSEQGVYGYTF. Here the CDR3 DNA reads TGTGCCAGTAGTGAACAGGGGGTCTATGGCTACACCTTC. The chain combines TRBV19 with TRBJ1-2, with 8 bases that match TRBD1. The CDR3 is made up of 13 amino acids. Losses at the gene ends were 5 bases for V and 4 bases for J; bases not matched to a gene: 3. Germline V gene data show CDR1 as LNHDA and CDR2 as SQIVND (reference sequence).

CDR3 in DNA: TGTGCCAGTAGTATGGGGAGCACGTACGAGCAGTACTTC. This translates into CASSMGSTYEQYF. The chain uses TRBV19 and TRBJ2-7; maybe TRBD2 (5 bases). The germline gives CDR1 LNHDA, CDR2 SQIVND (reference sequence). Between the trimmed V and J ends, which lost 3 bases and 4 bases, there was a span of 10 bases. The CDR3 consists of 13 residues.

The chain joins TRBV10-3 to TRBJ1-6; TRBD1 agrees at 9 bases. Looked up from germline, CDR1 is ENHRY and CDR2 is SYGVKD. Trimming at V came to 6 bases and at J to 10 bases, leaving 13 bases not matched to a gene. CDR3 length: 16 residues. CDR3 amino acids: CAIRTDRGPFGSPLHF. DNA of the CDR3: TGTGCCATCAGGACGGACAGGGGCCCTTTCGGATCACCCCTCCACTTT.

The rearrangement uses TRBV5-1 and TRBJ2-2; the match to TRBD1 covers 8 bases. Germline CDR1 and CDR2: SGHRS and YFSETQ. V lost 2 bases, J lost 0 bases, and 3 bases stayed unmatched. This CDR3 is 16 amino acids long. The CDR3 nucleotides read TGCGCCAGCAGCTTTCAGGGGGCCGCGAACACCGGGGAGCTGTTTTTT. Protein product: CASSFQGAANTGELFF.

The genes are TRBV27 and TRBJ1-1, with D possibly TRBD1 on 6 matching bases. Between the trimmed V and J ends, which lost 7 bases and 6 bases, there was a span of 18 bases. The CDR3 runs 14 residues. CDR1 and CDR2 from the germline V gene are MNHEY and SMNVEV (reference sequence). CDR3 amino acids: CASIGGGRDAEAFF. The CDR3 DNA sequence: TGTGCCAGCATTGGGGGGGGCCGAGACGCTGAAGCTTTCTTT.

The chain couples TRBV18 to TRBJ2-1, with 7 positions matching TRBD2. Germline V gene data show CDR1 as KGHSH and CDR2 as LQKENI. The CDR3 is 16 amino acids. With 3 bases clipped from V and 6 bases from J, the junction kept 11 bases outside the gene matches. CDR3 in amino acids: CASSPNVVASGNEQFF. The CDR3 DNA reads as TGTGCCAGCTCACCTAACGTAGTGGCTAGCGGCAATGAGCAGTTCTTC.

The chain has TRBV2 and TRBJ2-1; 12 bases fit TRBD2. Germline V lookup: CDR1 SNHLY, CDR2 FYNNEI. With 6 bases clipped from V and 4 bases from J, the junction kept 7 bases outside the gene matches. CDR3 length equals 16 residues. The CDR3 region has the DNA TGTGCCAGCAGCCCTGAGGGGACTAGCGGGTACAATGAGCAGTTCTTC. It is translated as CASSPEGTSGYNEQFF.

The CDR3 sequence is CASSLERQQNSPLHF. DNA of the CDR3: TGTGCCAGCTCACTGGAACGACAACAGAATTCACCCCTCCACTTT. The chain links TRBV18 to TRBJ1-6; D remains ambiguous. The V gene lost 4 bases and the J gene lost 7 bases, with 14 bases spanning the gap. There are 15 residues in the CDR3. Germline V gene sequence: CDR1 KGHSH, CDR2 LQKENI.

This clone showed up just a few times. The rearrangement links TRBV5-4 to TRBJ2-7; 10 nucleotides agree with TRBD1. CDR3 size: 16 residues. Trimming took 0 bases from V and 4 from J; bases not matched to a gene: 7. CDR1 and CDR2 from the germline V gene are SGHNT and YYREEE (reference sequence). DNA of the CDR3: TGTGCCAGCAGCTTGGCCAAGCGGACAGGGGGATACGAGCAGTACTTC. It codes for CASSLAKRTGGYEQYF.

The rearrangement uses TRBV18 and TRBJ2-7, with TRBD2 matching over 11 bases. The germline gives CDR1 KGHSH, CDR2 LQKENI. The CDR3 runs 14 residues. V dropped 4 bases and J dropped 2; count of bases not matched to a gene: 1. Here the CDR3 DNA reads TGTGCCAGCTCACTAGCGGGGGGGGCCTACGAGCAGTACTTC. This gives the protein CASSLAGGAYEQYF.

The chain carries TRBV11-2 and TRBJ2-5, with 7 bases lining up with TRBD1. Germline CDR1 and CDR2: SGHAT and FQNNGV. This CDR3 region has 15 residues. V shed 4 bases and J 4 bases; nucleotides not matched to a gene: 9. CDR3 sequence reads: CASSSLQGQRETQYF. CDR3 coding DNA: TGTGCCAGCAGCTCGTTACAGGGACAGAGAGAGACCCAGTACTTC.